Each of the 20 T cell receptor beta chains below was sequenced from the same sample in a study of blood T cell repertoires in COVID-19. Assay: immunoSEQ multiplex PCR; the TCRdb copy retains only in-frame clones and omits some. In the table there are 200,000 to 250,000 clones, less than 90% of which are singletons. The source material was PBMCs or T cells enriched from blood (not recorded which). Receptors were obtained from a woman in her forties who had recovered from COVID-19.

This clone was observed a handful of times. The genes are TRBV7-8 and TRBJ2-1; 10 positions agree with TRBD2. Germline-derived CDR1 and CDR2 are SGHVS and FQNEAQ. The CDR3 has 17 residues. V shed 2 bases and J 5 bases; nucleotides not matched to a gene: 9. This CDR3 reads CASSLQREGLGDNEQFF. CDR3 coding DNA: TGTGCCAGCAGCTTACAGCGGGAGGGTCTAGGTGACAATGAGCAGTTCTTC.

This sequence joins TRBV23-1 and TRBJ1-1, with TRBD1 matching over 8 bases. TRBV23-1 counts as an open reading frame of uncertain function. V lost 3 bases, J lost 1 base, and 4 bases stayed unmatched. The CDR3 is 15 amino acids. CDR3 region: CASSQADRGNTEAFF. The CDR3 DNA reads TGCGCCAGCAGTCAGGCTGACAGGGGGAACACTGAAGCTTTCTTT.

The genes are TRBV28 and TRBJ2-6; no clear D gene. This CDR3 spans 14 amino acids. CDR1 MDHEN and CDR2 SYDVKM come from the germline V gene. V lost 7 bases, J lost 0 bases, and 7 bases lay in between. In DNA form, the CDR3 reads TGTGCCAGCATTCCCATCTCTGGGGCCAACGTCCTGACTTTC. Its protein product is CASIPISGANVLTF.

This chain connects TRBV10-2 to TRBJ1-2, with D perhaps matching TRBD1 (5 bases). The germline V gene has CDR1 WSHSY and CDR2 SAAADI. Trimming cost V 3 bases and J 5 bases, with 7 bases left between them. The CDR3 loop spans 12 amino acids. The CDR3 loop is CASSEGVYGYTF. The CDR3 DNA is TGCGCCAGCAGTGAAGGGGTTTATGGCTACACCTTC.

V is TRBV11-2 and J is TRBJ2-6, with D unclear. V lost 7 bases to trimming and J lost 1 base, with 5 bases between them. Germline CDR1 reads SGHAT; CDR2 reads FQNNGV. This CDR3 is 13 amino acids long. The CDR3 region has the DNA TGTGCCAGCACCCCATCTGGGGCCAACGTCCTGACTTTC. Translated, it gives CASTPSGANVLTF.

The CDR3 reads CAISDRGDRDTIYF. As DNA, the CDR3 is TGTGCCATCAGTGACAGGGGGGACAGAGACACCATATATTTT. The genes are TRBV10-3 and TRBJ1-3, with 7 bases aligning to TRBD1. The CDR3 has 14 amino acids. Germline V lookup: CDR1 ENHRY, CDR2 SYGVKD. With 3 bases clipped from V and 8 bases from J, the junction kept 7 bases outside the gene matches.

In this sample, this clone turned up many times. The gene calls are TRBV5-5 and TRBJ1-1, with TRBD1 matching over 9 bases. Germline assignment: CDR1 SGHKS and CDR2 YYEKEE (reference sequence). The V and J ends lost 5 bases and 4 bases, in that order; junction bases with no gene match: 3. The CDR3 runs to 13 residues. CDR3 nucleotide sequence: TGTGCCAGCAGACAGACAGGGGGCACTGAAGCTTTCTTT. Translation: CASRQTGGTEAFF.

The CDR3 is CASSSTGVWTEAFF. CDR3 in DNA: TGTGCCAGCAGCAGTACAGGGGTATGGACTGAAGCTTTCTTT. The V and J genes are TRBV5-4 and TRBJ1-1; 7 nucleotides align to TRBD1. The germline CDR1 and CDR2 sequences are SGHNT and YYREEE (reference sequence). There are 14 residues in the CDR3. The V segment lost 4 bases and the J segment 5 bases; nucleotides outside the gene matches: 8.

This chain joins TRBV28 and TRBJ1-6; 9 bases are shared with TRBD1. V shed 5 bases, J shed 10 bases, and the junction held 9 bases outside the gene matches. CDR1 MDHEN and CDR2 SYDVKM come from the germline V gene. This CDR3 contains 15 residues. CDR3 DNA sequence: TGTGCCAGCAGTCTCGGGGGACAGGGAAGATCACCCCTCCACTTT. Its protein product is CASSLGGQGRSPLHF.

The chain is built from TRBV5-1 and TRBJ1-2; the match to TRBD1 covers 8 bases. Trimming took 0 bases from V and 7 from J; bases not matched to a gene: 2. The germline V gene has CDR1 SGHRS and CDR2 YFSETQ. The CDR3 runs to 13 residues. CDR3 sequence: CASSLGTGPGYTF. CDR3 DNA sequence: TGCGCCAGCAGCTTGGGGACAGGGCCTGGCTACACCTTC.

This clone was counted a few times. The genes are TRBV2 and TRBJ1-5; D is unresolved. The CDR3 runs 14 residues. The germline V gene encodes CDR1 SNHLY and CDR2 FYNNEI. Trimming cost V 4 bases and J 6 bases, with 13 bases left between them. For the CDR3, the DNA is TGTGCCAGCAGTGGGGTCGAGGGATCTCAGCCCCAGCATTTT. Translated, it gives CASSGVEGSQPQHF.

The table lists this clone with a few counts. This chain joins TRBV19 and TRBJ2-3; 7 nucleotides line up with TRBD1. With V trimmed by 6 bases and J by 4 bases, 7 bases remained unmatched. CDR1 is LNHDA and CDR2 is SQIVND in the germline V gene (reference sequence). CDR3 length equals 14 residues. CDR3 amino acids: CASSSTGTADTQYF. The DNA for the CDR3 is TGTGCCAGTAGCTCCACCGGGACAGCAGATACGCAGTATTTT.

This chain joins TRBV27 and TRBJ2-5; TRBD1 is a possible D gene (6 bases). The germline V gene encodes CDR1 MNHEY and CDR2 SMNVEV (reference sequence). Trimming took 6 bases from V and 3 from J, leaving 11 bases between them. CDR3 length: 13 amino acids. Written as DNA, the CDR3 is TGTGCCAGCAGACGCACAGGGAAAGAGACCCAGTACTTC. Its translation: CASRRTGKETQYF.

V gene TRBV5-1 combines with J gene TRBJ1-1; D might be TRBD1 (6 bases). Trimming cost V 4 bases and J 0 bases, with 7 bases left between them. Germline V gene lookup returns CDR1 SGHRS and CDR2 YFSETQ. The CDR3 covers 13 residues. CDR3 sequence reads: CASSRDMNTEAFF. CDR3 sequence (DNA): TGCGCCAGCAGCCGGGACATGAACACTGAAGCTTTCTTT.

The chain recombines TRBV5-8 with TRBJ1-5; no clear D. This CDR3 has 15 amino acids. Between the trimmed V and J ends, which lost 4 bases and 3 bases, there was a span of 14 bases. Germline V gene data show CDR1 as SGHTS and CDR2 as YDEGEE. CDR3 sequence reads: CASSPGTVYNQPQHF. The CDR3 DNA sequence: TGTGCCAGCAGCCCTGGTACGGTTTACAATCAGCCCCAGCATTTT. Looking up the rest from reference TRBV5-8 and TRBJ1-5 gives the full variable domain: EAGVTQSPTHLIKTRGQQATLRCSPISGHTSVYWYQQALGLGLQFLLWYDEGEERNRGNFPPRFSGRQFPNYSSELNVNALELEDSALYLCASSPGTVYNQPQHFGDGTRLSIL.

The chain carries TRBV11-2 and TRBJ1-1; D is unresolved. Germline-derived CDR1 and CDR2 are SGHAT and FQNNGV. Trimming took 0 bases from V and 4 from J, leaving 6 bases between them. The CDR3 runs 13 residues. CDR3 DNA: TGTGCCAGCAGCTTAGATCACGGCACTGAAGCTTTCTTT. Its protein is CASSLDHGTEAFF.

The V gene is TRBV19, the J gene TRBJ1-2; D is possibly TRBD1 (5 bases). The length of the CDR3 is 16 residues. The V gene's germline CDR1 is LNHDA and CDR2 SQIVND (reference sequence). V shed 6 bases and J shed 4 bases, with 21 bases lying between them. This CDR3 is CASRSRVPSDIYGYTF. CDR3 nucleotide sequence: TGTGCCAGTAGGAGCAGGGTCCCTTCTGATATCTATGGCTACACCTTC. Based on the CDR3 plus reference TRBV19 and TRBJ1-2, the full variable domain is DGGITQSPKYLFRKEGQNVTLSCEQNLNHDAMYWYRQDPGQGLRLIYYSQIVNDFQKGDIAEGYSVSREKKESFPLTVTSAQKNPTAFYLCASRSRVPSDIYGYTFGSGTRLTVV.

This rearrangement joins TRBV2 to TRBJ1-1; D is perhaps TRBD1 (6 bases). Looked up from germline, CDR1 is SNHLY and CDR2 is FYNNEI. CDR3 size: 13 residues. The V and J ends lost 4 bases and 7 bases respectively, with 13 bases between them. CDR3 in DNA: TGTGCCAGCAGTGGGGTTGGGACAATTGAAGCTTTCTTT. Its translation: CASSGVGTIEAFF.

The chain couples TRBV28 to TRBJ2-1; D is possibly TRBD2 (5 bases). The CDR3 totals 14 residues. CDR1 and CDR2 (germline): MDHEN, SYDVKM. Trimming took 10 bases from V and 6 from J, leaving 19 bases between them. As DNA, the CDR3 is TGTGCCACCAGAGAGGCTAGCTCTTTCAATGAGCAGTTCTTC. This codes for CATREASSFNEQFF. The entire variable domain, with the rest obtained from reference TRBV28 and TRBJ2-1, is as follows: DVKVTQSSRYLVKRTGEKVFLECVQDMDHENMFWYRQDPGLGLRLIYFSYDVKMKEKGDIPEGYSVSREKKERFSLILESASTNQTSMYLCATREASSFNEQFFGPGTRLTVL.

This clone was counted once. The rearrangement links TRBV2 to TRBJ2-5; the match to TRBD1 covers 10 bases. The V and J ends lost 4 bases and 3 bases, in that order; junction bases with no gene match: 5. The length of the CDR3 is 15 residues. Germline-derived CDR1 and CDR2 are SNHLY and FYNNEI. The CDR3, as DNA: TGTGCCAGCAGTGGGGGACAGGGGTCAAAAGAGACCCAGTACTTC. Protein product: CASSGGQGSKETQYF.